This T cell receptor beta chain was captured by sequencing in a study of T cells in Graves' hyperthyroidism and ophthalmopathy. Study information: The initial diagnosis was the point when peripheral blood was collected, ahead of any treatment. Whole-study results and caveats: Within blood appeared most thyroid clonotypes that had expanded above 0.001.

The V end lost 7 bases, the J end lost 6 bases, and 11 bases lay between the germline ends. This CDR3 is built from 12 residues. Germline assignment: CDR1 SEHNR and CDR2 FQNEAQ (reference sequence). Investigators excluded patients with uncontrolled infection, other autoimmune disease, pregnancy or lactation. This clonotype came up a few times. Its cognate antigen is unknown. Researchers took RNA transcripts and amplified the TCR beta CDR3 regions from them. TCR CDR3 underwent first-round RT-PCR with the HTBI primer set. Using its own MiXCR run on the multiplex PCR reads, TCRdb lists one record per CDR3 protein. The data hold around 380,000 distinct CDR3 sequences, with around an eighth observed a single time.

The rearrangement joins TRBV7-9 to TRBJ2-3; D possibly matches TRBD1 or TRBD2 (5 bases each). The TCR sequence derives from a man between 25 and 39 years old with Graves' hyperthyroidism that later progressed to Graves' ophthalmopathy. The specimen sequenced was blood. CDR3 sequence: CASKRGPDTQYF. In nucleotides, the CDR3 is TGTGCCAGCAAGAGGGGTCCGGATACGCAGTATTTT.